This T cell receptor beta chain was retrieved from a study of T-cell memory formation after mild COVID-19. Findings and caveats of the study: Cross-reactive memory appears to have joined, as suggested by some responding clones showing up in pre-infection memory. For contracting clones, CD4+ ones sat mainly in CM and EM, CD8+ in EMRA. A balance of CD4 and CD8 characterized clones contracting day 15 to 85, whereas later expanders leaned CD4+.

This clonotype was seen only a few times. Its antigen is not known. The CDR3 loop spans 14 amino acids. The V gene's germline CDR1 is SGHTA and CDR2 FQGNSA. V was cut by 7 bases and J by 5 bases, with 15 bases left in between. A single record per CDR3 protein comes from TCRdb applying MiXCR to the 5' RACE reads. Of some 270,000 distinct CDR3 sequences detected, just over 15% appear once; the ten largest clones hold around 2.2%. Sequenced: PBMCs or a T cell subset sorted from them (not recorded which). The chain links TRBV7-2 to TRBJ2-1; maybe TRBD1 (6 bases). This clonotype was obtained from an adult woman who had mild COVID-19 (a few samples of this study predate the infection). Cell type and time point are not known. The DNA for the CDR3 is TGTGCCAGCAACTACAGGGCGTCTCACAATGAGCAGTTCTTC. It codes for CASNYRASHNEQFF.